This T cell receptor beta chain was recorded in a study of monozygotic twins with inflammatory bowel disease. The CDR3 spans 14 residues. Germline V lookup: CDR1 MNHEY, CDR2 SVGAGI. TCRdb re-called the 5' RACE reads and shows each CDR3 protein once, DNA omitted. Its table records 350,000 to 400,000 distinct CDR3 sequences. On this clonotype: Its antigen remains unidentified.

Study-wide results and limits: Healthy co-twins exceeded IBD patients in TCRbeta diversity as measured by inverse Simpson. Among the T cells, different subtypes could not be distinguished.

The specimen sequenced was blood. The receptor was derived from a human donor with ulcerative colitis or Crohn's disease, or a healthy co-twin of an affected twin (not recorded which). The chain joins TRBV6-5 to TRBJ2-1; the TCRdb D gene call, TRBD2, has no DNA to confirm it. Here the CDR3 reads CASSSRLAGDQQFF.